This T cell receptor (beta chain) was profiled in a study of human T cells and chemical hapten exposure. TCRdb redid the calling of the RACE reads with MiXCR, one entry per CDR3 protein. Of under 200,000 distinct CDR3 sequences in the sample, 14% are singletons; the top ten hold 1.7%. This sample's time point: patch test 1, 2 weeks after DPC sensitization. Treatment here: therapeutic diphenylcyclopropenone sensitization with weekly scalp DPC. The clonotype was recovered from a woman aged 25 to 39 with alopecia areata. Some clones in this sample may be carry-over from other donors' samples. Sequences were derived from whole blood, sampled in connection with sensitization to the hapten diphenylcyclopropenone (DPC).

The CDR3 sequence is CSAVGSPAYEQYF. CDR3 in DNA: TGCAGCGCTGTGGGTTCCCCGGCCTACGAGCAGTACTTC. The chain links TRBV29-1 to TRBJ2-7, with no clear D. Germline values: CDR1 SQVTM, CDR2 ANQGSEA. The CDR3 runs 13 residues. V dropped 7 bases and J dropped 2 bases, with 15 bases sitting between them.